These 30 T cell receptor beta chains were sequenced from one sample in a study of blood T cell repertoires in COVID-19. Sequenced by immunoSEQ multiplex PCR; TCRdb stores in-frame clones only, minus some. The sample lists 300,000 to 350,000 clones, 80% to 90% occurring once. Input material: PBMCs or T cells enriched from blood (not recorded which). The receptor source for this set is a man in his thirties or forties who had recovered from COVID-19.

The CDR3 is CASSLVGGQTADRGAFF. The CDR3 DNA is TGTGCCAGCAGCTTAGTGGGGGGACAGACCGCGGACAGGGGAGCTTTCTTT. The genes are TRBV11-2 and TRBJ1-1; the match to TRBD1 covers 9 bases. CDR3 length equals 17 residues. With V trimmed by 1 base and J by 10 bases, 16 bases remained unmatched. Germline V gene data show CDR1 as SGHAT and CDR2 as FQNNGV.

V gene TRBV4-1 combines with J gene TRBJ1-4; no clear D. The CDR3 is made up of 14 amino acids. The V end lost 5 bases, the J end lost 5 bases, and 12 bases lay between the germline ends. Germline V lookup: CDR1 MGHRA, CDR2 YSYEKL. The CDR3 DNA is TGCGCCAGCAGCGGGGAGGTTTTCAATGAAAAACTGTTTTTT. Protein sequence: CASSGEVFNEKLFF.

The chain links TRBV7-3 to TRBJ1-1, with a tentative D call TRBD1 (6 bases). Trimming left V 8 bases short and J 1 base short, with 8 bases between. Germline values: CDR1 SGHTA, CDR2 FQGTGA. This CDR3 comprises 12 residues. The chain's CDR3 is CASQGWNTEAFF. The DNA of the CDR3 is TGTGCCAGCCAGGGGTGGAACACTGAAGCTTTCTTT.

The chain has TRBV5-6 and TRBJ1-1; D is uncertain. The CDR3 spans 13 residues. V gave up 1 base and J gave up 0 bases, with 4 bases separating them. Germline lookup yields CDR1 SGHDT and CDR2 YYEEEE. The CDR3 loop reads CASSLLLNTEAFF. The CDR3 nucleotides are TGTGCCAGCAGCTTGCTCTTGAACACTGAAGCTTTCTTT.

The chain joins TRBV30 to TRBJ1-1, with a possible D match to TRBD1 (6 bases). The CDR3 is 14 residues long. V was cut by 7 bases and J by 1 base, with 16 bases left in between. CDR1 and CDR2 from the germline V gene are GTSNPN and SVGIG (reference sequence). DNA of the CDR3: TGTGCCTTACAGGGACCCACGGGGAACACTGAAGCTTTCTTT. Amino acids: CALQGPTGNTEAFF. The complete variable domain, with remaining parts taken from reference TRBV30 and TRBJ1-1, reads SQTIHQWPATLVQPVGSPLSLECTVEGTSNPNLYWYRQAAGRGLQLLFYSVGIGQISSEVPQNLSASRPQDRQFILSSKKLLLSDSGFYLCALQGPTGNTEAFFGQGTRLTVV.

The genes are TRBV4-2 and TRBJ1-4; 7 bases map to TRBD1. CDR1 and CDR2 (germline): LGHNA, YNFKEQ. The junction had 6 bases not matched to a gene; V was cut back by 4 bases and J by 4 bases. The CDR3 is 15 amino acids. Here the CDR3 reads CASSLPQGGNEKLFF. CDR3 DNA: TGTGCCAGCAGCCTCCCTCAGGGGGGTAATGAAAAACTGTTTTTT.

The gene calls are TRBV27 and TRBJ2-1; D not certain. The ends were cut back, 8 bases at V and 0 bases at J, with 17 bases in the middle. Germline V gives CDR1 MNHEY, CDR2 SMNVEV (reference sequence). The CDR3 runs 16 residues. Written as DNA, the CDR3 is TGTGCCAGCCAAACCAGAAACAGAAACTCCTACAATGAGCAGTTCTTC. Amino acids: CASQTRNRNSYNEQFF.

This chain joins TRBV30 and TRBJ1-2; D might be TRBD1 (6 bases). In germline, CDR1 is GTSNPN, CDR2 SVGIG (reference sequence). Trimming removed 0 bases at V and 4 bases at J, with 18 bases between. This CDR3 spans 16 amino acids. The CDR3 spells CAWSVVLQGPSYGYTF. In nucleotides, the CDR3 is TGTGCCTGGAGTGTAGTATTACAGGGCCCCTCCTATGGCTACACCTTC.

The chain combines TRBV3-1 (or the pseudogene TRBV3-2) with TRBJ2-5; TRBD1 agrees at 8 bases. V shed 4 bases, J shed 2 bases, and the junction held 9 bases outside the gene matches. Germline V gene lookup returns CDR1 LGHDT and CDR2 YNNKEL (reference sequence). CDR3 size: 16 residues. This chain's CDR3 is CASSLRDGTGQETQYF. The CDR3, as DNA: TGTGCCAGCAGCCTTCGAGACGGGACAGGTCAAGAGACCCAGTACTTC.

This chain links TRBV5-8 with TRBJ1-1; D might be TRBD1 (6 bases). The CDR3 is 14 amino acids. V lost 4 bases, J lost 3 bases, and 13 bases lay in between. Germline CDR1 is SGHTS and CDR2 is YDEGEE. The CDR3 DNA sequence: TGTGCCAGCAGCGCAACGGGACAATACACTGAAGCTTTCTTT. It is translated as CASSATGQYTEAFF.

J is TRBJ2-7 and V is TRBV12-3 or TRBV12-4, with D perhaps TRBD1 (5 bases). V was pared by 7 bases and J by 1 base, with 8 bases between. The CDR3 has 12 residues. The CDR3 loop reads CASKTASYEQYF. For the CDR3, the DNA is TGTGCCAGCAAGACAGCGTCCTACGAGCAGTACTTC.

This clone is a singleton in its sample. The rearrangement uses TRBV4-1 and TRBJ2-7, with TRBD1 matching over 9 bases. V lost 5 bases to trimming and J lost 4 bases; unmatched junction nucleotides: 9. The V gene's germline CDR1 is MGHRA and CDR2 YSYEKL. The CDR3 contains 15 residues. Here the CDR3 DNA reads TGCGCCAGCAGCTTCCGGACAGGGGTCGGTTACGAGCAGTACTTC. The encoded protein is CASSFRTGVGYEQYF.

In this sample, this clone turned up once. This chain connects TRBV30 to TRBJ2-2; D gene ambiguous. CDR3 length: 12 amino acids. CDR1 is GTSNPN and CDR2 is SVGIG in the germline V gene (reference sequence). Trimming pared 3 bases from V and 1 base from J, leaving 3 bases between. CDR3 region: CAWSLNTGELFF. CDR3 sequence (DNA): TGTGCCTGGAGCCTGAACACCGGGGAGCTGTTTTTT.

The chain is built from TRBV7-3 and TRBJ2-1; 8 bases match TRBD2. The V segment lost 2 bases and the J segment 7 bases; nucleotides outside the gene matches: 7. CDR1 is SGHTA, CDR2 FQGTGA, per germline. The CDR3 is 15 amino acids. CDR3 region: CASSLRSGVLNEQFF. CDR3 DNA sequence: TGTGCCAGCAGCTTACGTAGCGGGGTTCTTAATGAGCAGTTCTTC.

The rearrangement joins TRBV4-1 to TRBJ1-2, with 10 bases matching TRBD1. The J segment lost 8 bases and the V segment lost 4 bases, leaving 10 bases of the junction unmatched. The CDR3 contains 15 residues. In germline, CDR1 is MGHRA, CDR2 YSYEKL. CDR3 coding DNA: TGCGCCAGCAGCCCCCGACAGGGGGCTGTTGAAGGCTACACCTTC. Amino acid sequence: CASSPRQGAVEGYTF.

J is TRBJ2-1 and V is TRBV4-1; 13 bases map to TRBD2. CDR1 and CDR2 (germline): MGHRA, YSYEKL. This CDR3 contains 19 residues. Trimming cost V 1 base and J 0 bases; bases outside gene matches: 6. CDR3 amino acids: CASSQATSGGGSSYNEQFF. The CDR3 coding sequence is TGCGCCAGCAGCCAAGCCACTAGCGGGGGGGGGAGCTCCTACAATGAGCAGTTCTTC.

The chain employs TRBV18 and TRBJ2-1, with 7 bases that match TRBD2. The V segment lost 3 bases and the J segment 6 bases; nucleotides outside the gene matches: 20. The CDR3 covers 19 residues. Looked up from germline, CDR1 is KGHSH and CDR2 is LQKENI. The CDR3 sequence: CASSPLNPGGLKEPNEQFF. CDR3 bases: TGTGCCAGCTCACCGTTGAATCCGGGGGGACTCAAAGAACCCAATGAGCAGTTCTTC.

This clone was observed a handful of times. The V call is TRBV29-1, the J call TRBJ1-2; D unclear. The CDR3 totals 12 residues. V was shortened by 4 bases and J by 7 bases, with 13 bases between the two germline ends. Germline V lookup: CDR1 SQVTM, CDR2 ANQGSEA. In nucleotides, the CDR3 is TGCAGCGTTGGGCCCTATGCGGGTGGCTACACCTTC. Its protein product is CSVGPYAGGYTF.

The rearrangement uses TRBV7-8 and TRBJ1-4, with unresolved D. CDR3 length equals 15 residues. CDR1 and CDR2 (germline): SGHVS, FQNEAQ. V was trimmed by 1 base and J by 8 bases, leaving 14 bases between them. In DNA, the CDR3 is TGTGCCAGCAGCTTAGAAGTCGGTTTCGTGGAAAAACTGTTTTTT. Protein sequence: CASSLEVGFVEKLFF.

The chain links TRBV2 to TRBJ1-2; D is unclear. Germline CDR1 reads SNHLY; CDR2 reads FYNNEI. The V gene lost 4 bases and the J gene lost 3 bases, with 3 bases spanning the gap. The CDR3 has 11 amino acids. The CDR3 region has the DNA TGTGCCAGCAGTGTCTACTATGGCTACACCTTC. This sequence encodes CASSVYYGYTF.

The chain recombines TRBV5-1 with TRBJ2-5, with D possibly TRBD2 on 6 matching bases. The V gene's germline CDR1 is SGHRS and CDR2 YFSETQ. Trimming cost V 0 bases and J 5 bases, with 11 bases left between them. CDR3 length: 14 amino acids. The CDR3 nucleotides read TGCGCCAGCAGCTTGGATCCGGGGAGGGAGACCCAGTACTTC. This encodes CASSLDPGRETQYF.

The CDR3 region is CASSPGTVYNEQFF. The CDR3 DNA is TGTGCCAGCAGCCCCGGGACAGTCTACAATGAGCAGTTCTTC. J is TRBJ2-1 and V is TRBV6-5, with 7 bases lining up with TRBD1. The V gene's germline CDR1 is MNHEY and CDR2 SVGAGI. The CDR3 is 14 residues long. Trimming at V came to 6 bases and at J to 3 bases, leaving 5 bases not matched to a gene.

The V call is TRBV6-5, the J call TRBJ1-3, with D unresolved. Deletions cut 0 bases from V and 8 bases from J, with 14 bases between. Germline V lookup: CDR1 MNHEY, CDR2 SVGAGI. The CDR3 runs to 15 residues. Here the CDR3 reads CASSYSAGGLYTIYF. DNA of the CDR3: TGTGCCAGCAGTTACTCTGCAGGTGGATTATACACCATATATTTT.

The chain employs TRBV6-2 or TRBV6-3 and TRBJ2-7; TRBD1 aligns across 9 bases. There are 15 residues in the CDR3. Trimming took 4 bases from V and 2 from J; bases not matched to a gene: 6. Germline CDR1 is MNHEY and CDR2 is SVGEGT. CDR3 DNA sequence: TGTGCCAGCAGTTCCCCGGACAGGGGAGCCTACGAGCAGTACTTC. Its protein is CASSSPDRGAYEQYF.

The rearrangement joins TRBV30 to TRBJ1-6, with 9 bases identical to TRBD1. CDR3 length: 15 amino acids. Per the germline V gene, CDR1 is GTSNPN and CDR2 is SVGIG (reference sequence). V lost 0 bases to trimming and J lost 7 bases; unmatched junction nucleotides: 4. The CDR3 is CAWSVQGQGNSPLHF. Here the CDR3 DNA reads TGTGCCTGGAGTGTACAAGGACAGGGGAATTCACCCCTCCACTTT.

This clone was recorded only once. This sequence joins TRBV19 and TRBJ1-2, with D tentatively TRBD1 (5 bases). V dropped 4 bases and J dropped 7 bases, with 22 bases sitting between them. Germline assignment: CDR1 LNHDA and CDR2 SQIVND (reference sequence). This CDR3 region has 16 residues. CDR3 DNA: TGTGCCAGTAGTAGACCTGACAGTGCTCAGAAGGGTGGCTACACCTTC. Translation: CASSRPDSAQKGGYTF.

The gene calls are TRBV9 and TRBJ1-1; 10 nucleotides agree with TRBD1. The CDR3 is 16 residues long. The V and J ends lost 0 bases and 4 bases, in that order; junction bases with no gene match: 6. Per germline, CDR1 SGDLS and CDR2 YYNGEE. This chain's CDR3 is CASSVEDRGLGTEAFF. CDR3 nucleotide sequence: TGTGCCAGCAGCGTAGAAGACAGGGGGCTGGGCACTGAAGCTTTCTTT.

V gene TRBV5-1 combines with J gene TRBJ2-3; D is perhaps TRBD2 (7 bases). Trimming took 4 bases from V and 6 from J, leaving 33 bases between them. The CDR3 has 20 amino acids. CDR1 is SGHRS and CDR2 is YFSETQ in the germline V gene. CDR3 amino acids: CASSPTLAGAYPRTSDTQYF. CDR3 nucleotide sequence: TGCGCCAGCAGCCCTACCCTTGCGGGGGCCTACCCCCGCACATCGGATACGCAGTATTTT.

J is TRBJ2-7 and V is TRBV5-1; D is ambiguous. Trimming removed 4 bases from V and 4 bases from J, with 12 bases in between. The CDR3 has 13 amino acids. From germline, CDR1 is SGHRS and CDR2 YFSETQ. This chain's CDR3 is CASSQTFFYEQYF. The CDR3 nucleotides read TGCGCCAGCAGCCAGACTTTTTTTTACGAGCAGTACTTC.

The J gene is TRBJ2-2, the V gene TRBV13; 7 bases map to TRBD2. The CDR3 consists of 16 residues. Germline CDR1 reads PRHDT; CDR2 reads FYEKMQ (reference sequence). With V trimmed by 2 bases and J by 5 bases, 8 bases remained unmatched. In DNA form, the CDR3 reads TGTGCCAGCAGCTTATATGTTAGCGGGCTTACCGGGGAGCTGTTTTTT. The encoded protein is CASSLYVSGLTGELFF.